This T cell receptor (beta chain) was sequenced for a study of T cells in Graves' hyperthyroidism and ophthalmopathy. After removal of 5 bases from V and 4 bases from J, the junction contained 10 bases not matched to a gene. The CDR3 covers 15 residues. RNA transcripts were the template for amplifying TCR beta CDR3 regions. The HTBI primer set served for first-round RT-PCR of the TCR CDR3. MiXCR was run by TCRdb on the multiplex PCR reads, yielding one entry per CDR3 protein. The profile covers 220,000 or so distinct CDR3 sequences, with less than 20% appearing a single time and around 28% taken by the ten largest. Patients with ophthalmopathy all had a Clinical Activity Score of at least 3, a NOSPECS grade of at least 4 and duration under 3 months. Lactation, pregnancy, other autoimmune disease or uncontrolled infection excluded patients. Out of roughly 9.1 ml of fresh peripheral blood came the PBMCs.

The sequence was collected from a woman aged 18 to 35 with Graves' ophthalmopathy. Sequenced input: blood. This chain uses TRBV12-3 or TRBV12-4 with TRBJ2-7; 8 positions match TRBD2. The CDR3 sequence: CASSPPPAGVYEQYF. As DNA, the CDR3 is TGTGCCAGCAGTCCCCCTCCAGCGGGGGTTTACGAGCAGTACTTC.